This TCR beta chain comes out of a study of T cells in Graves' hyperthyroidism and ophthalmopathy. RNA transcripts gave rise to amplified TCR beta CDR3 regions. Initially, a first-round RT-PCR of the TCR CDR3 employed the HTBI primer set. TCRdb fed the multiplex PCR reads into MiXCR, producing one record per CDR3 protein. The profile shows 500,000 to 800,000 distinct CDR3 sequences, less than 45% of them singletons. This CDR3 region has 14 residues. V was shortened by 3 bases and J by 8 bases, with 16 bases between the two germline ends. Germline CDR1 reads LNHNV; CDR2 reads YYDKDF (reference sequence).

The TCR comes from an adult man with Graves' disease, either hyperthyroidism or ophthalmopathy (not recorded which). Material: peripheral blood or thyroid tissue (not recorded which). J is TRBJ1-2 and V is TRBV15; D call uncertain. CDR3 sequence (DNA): TGTGCCACCAGCAGTGAGTCGGGAAGGCGCGGCTACACCTTC. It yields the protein CATSSESGRRGYTF.